This is a list of T cell receptor beta chains from one sample in a study of blood T cell repertoires in COVID-19. Profiling relied on immunoSEQ multiplex PCR, and the TCRdb table lists in-frame clones only, not all of them. The sample holds about 58,000 clones; about 87% are singletons and the top ten take 1.4%. The sequenced material came from peripheral blood. These receptors were taken from a man between 60 and 70 years old with acute or convalescent COVID-19. The CDR3 runs from the conserved cysteine through the conserved F or W. Each record gives: CDR3 DNA, CDR3 protein, V gene, clone size, D gene, J gene. A D gene is named only where the DNA matches it firmly. Size is omitted from some rows. Given values are once, few, many or a class for expanded clones.

TGTGCCAGCAGCGATTGGGACAGCCCGAGCTCCTACAATGAGCAGTTCTTC | CASSDWDSPSSYNEQFF | TRBV7-9 | once | TRBD1 | TRBJ2-1
TGTGCCAGCAGCTTACCTGGACTAGCGGGAGGGGATACGCAGTATTTT | CASSLPGLAGGDTQYF | TRBV7-3 | . | TRBD2 | TRBJ2-3
TGCGCCAGCAGCCATCTTACTCCCGCCGGTTACAATGAGCAGTTCTTC | CASSHLTPAGYNEQFF | TRBV4-3 | . | . | TRBJ2-1
TGTGCCAGCAGCCAAGATCGGGCAACTAATGAAAAACTGTTTTTT | CASSQDRATNEKLFF | TRBV14 | . | . | TRBJ1-4
TGTGCCACCTCACCGGGACAAGGGCCCCAGCATTTT | CATSPGQGPQHF | TRBV18 | . | . | TRBJ1-5
TGTGCCAGAGCGGGTGCAAACTCCTTGGACTACAATGAGCAGTTCTTC | CARAGANSLDYNEQFF | TRBV2 | . | . | TRBJ2-1
TGTGCCAGCAGCCAGGGGATAAACACTGAAGCTTTCTTT | CASSQGINTEAFF | TRBV7-3 | . | . | TRBJ1-1
TGTGCCAGCACCAGCCCGACAGGGGGGCTCGAGCAGTACTTC | CASTSPTGGLEQYF | TRBV2 | . | TRBD1 | TRBJ2-7
TGCGCCAGCAGCCCCTTAGGGGACAGGCTTACAGGTGAGCAGTTCTTC | CASSPLGDRLTGEQFF | TRBV4-3 | . | TRBD1 | TRBJ2-1
TGTGCCAGCAGCTTAGGGCCTAACACCGGGGAGCTGTTTTTT | CASSLGPNTGELFF | TRBV11-3 | . | . | TRBJ2-2
TGTGCCAGCAGCCTGTTGGTGGGGCCCGGGGGCTACACCTTC | CASSLLVGPGGYTF | TRBV7-2 | . | . | TRBJ1-2
TGTGCCAGTAGTCCCCAGACAGGCCTTAATGAAAAACTGTTTTTT | CASSPQTGLNEKLFF | TRBV19 | . | . | TRBJ1-4
TGCGCCAGCTCTGGCAGGGGGCGTCTCTCTGGGGCCAACGTCCTGACTTTC | CASSGRGRLSGANVLTF | TRBV4-1 | . | TRBD1 | TRBJ2-6
TGTGCCAGCAGCTTGGGGCAGATCACAGATACGCAGTATTTT | CASSLGQITDTQYF | TRBV5-6 | . | . | TRBJ2-3
TGCGCCAGCAGCTTGGGCCTCGGACTAGCGGGTGCAGATACGCAGTATTTT | CASSLGLGLAGADTQYF | TRBV5-1 | . | TRBD2 | TRBJ2-3
TGCGCCAGCAGCTTATTACAGGGGGCTTCTGGAAACACCATATATTTT | CASSLLQGASGNTIYF | TRBV5-1 | . | TRBD1 | TRBJ1-3
TGTGCCAGCAGTTTAGACAGAGCCTACGAGCAGTACTTC | CASSLDRAYEQYF | TRBV12-3/TRBV12-4 | . | . | TRBJ2-7
TGTGCCAGCAGTTACGGTGGGACAGATAACACCGGGGAGCTGTTTTTT | CASSYGGTDNTGELFF | TRBV6-5 | . | TRBD1 | TRBJ2-2
TGTGCCAGCAGCTTGACCAGGAACAGCTATGGCTACACCTTC | CASSLTRNSYGYTF | TRBV5-4 | . | . | TRBJ1-2
TGTGCCAGCAGCCCCGAGGGCAGAAGCTACGAGCAGTACTTC | CASSPEGRSYEQYF | TRBV7-2 | . | . | TRBJ2-7
TGTGCCTGGAGTGGTCATCAGACAGGGGGACAGCCCCAGCATTTT | CAWSGHQTGGQPQHF | TRBV30 | . | TRBD1 | TRBJ1-5
TGCGCCAGCAGCCACGAACTTTTAGGAGGGAGGGAAAAACTGTTTTTT | CASSHELLGGREKLFF | TRBV4-3 | . | . | TRBJ1-4
TGCGCCAGCAGCCAAGATTGGGCGACAGGGACCGGAATCAAACTGTTTTTT | CASSQDWATGTGIKLFF | TRBV4-3 | once | TRBD1 | TRBJ1-4
TGTGCCAGTAGTTCTACTAGCGGGAGCTCGCCCTACGAGCAGTACTTC | CASSSTSGSSPYEQYF | TRBV19 | . | TRBD2 | TRBJ2-7
TGTGCCAGCAGTCCTGGACTAGCAACCTACAATGAGCAGTTCTTC | CASSPGLATYNEQFF | TRBV11-1 | . | TRBD2 | TRBJ2-1
TGTGCCTGGAGTGAGGGGGGACCGGGAGGTTTGGTGCGGTTCTTC | CAWSEGGPGGLVRFF | TRBV30 | . | . | TRBJ2-1
TGTGCCAGCAGCCCGGGGGGAGGTGAAAAACTGTTTTTT | CASSPGGGEKLFF | TRBV11-2 | . | . | TRBJ1-4
TGTGCCAGCAGCGCGGGAGGTTCAGATACGCAGTATTTT | CASSAGGSDTQYF | TRBV7-2 | . | TRBD2 | TRBJ2-3
TGTGCCAGCAGTTCCATCTCAACGGGGACAGGGGTAAATCAGCCCCAGCATTTT | CASSSISTGTGVNQPQHF | TRBV6-2/TRBV6-3 | . | TRBD1 | TRBJ1-5
TGTGCCAGCAGCTTCAACAGGGGAAATTCACCCCTCCACTTT | CASSFNRGNSPLHF | TRBV5-6 | . | TRBD1 | TRBJ1-6
TGTGCCAGCAGCCAAGTTCGTCTAGCGGGAGTTCTCTACAATGAGCAGTTCTTC | CASSQVRLAGVLYNEQFF | TRBV14 | . | TRBD2 | TRBJ2-1
TGTGCCAGCAGCACAAATTTCTACAATGAGCAGTTCTTC | CASSTNFYNEQFF | TRBV11-3 | . | . | TRBJ2-1
TGTGCCAGCAGTCCCCTCGCCAGGGCGGGACTGCAAGAGACCCAGTACTTC | CASSPLARAGLQETQYF | TRBV28 | once | . | TRBJ2-5
TGTGCCAGCAGTGAATGGCCGGGATCCTATAATTCACCCCTCCACTTT | CASSEWPGSYNSPLHF | TRBV6-1 | . | . | TRBJ1-6
TGTGCCAGCAGTCGCGGTCAGCCCCAGCATTTT | CASSRGQPQHF | TRBV2 | . | . | TRBJ1-5
TGTGCCAGCAGGGGGTGGGACAACTCCTACGAGCAGTACTTC | CASRGWDNSYEQYF | TRBV6-5 | . | . | TRBJ2-7
TGTGCCAGCAGCTTAGCGCTATCGGTTAACTATGGCTACACCTTC | CASSLALSVNYGYTF | TRBV7-2 | once | . | TRBJ1-2
TGTGCCAGCAGTTTAGGCAGACTGAGGTCACCCCTCCACTTT | CASSLGRLRSPLHF | TRBV28 | once | . | TRBJ1-6
TGTGCCAGCAGTGCGGAGACAGGGGTAGGGGAGCTGTTTTTT | CASSAETGVGELFF | TRBV6-4 | . | TRBD1 | TRBJ2-2
TGTGCCAGCAGTTCAACAAATCAGCCCCAGCATTTT | CASSSTNQPQHF | TRBV6-5 | . | . | TRBJ1-5